The 20 T cell receptor beta chains presented below share a single source sample, sequenced in a study of blood T cell repertoires in COVID-19. The assay was immunoSEQ multiplex PCR, and TCRdb's table has in-frame clones only and misses some. The top ten clones hold 0.6% of a sample with 400,000 or so clones, 80% to 95% of them seen once. Sequenced: PBMCs or T cells enriched from blood (not recorded which). Receptors originate from a young man who had recovered from COVID-19.

The chain employs TRBV2 and TRBJ1-5; D is unclear. V shed 2 bases and J shed 0 bases, with 8 bases lying between them. Germline V gene data show CDR1 as SNHLY and CDR2 as FYNNEI. The CDR3 extends over 15 amino acids. The CDR3 protein is CASSEPGNSNQPQHF. DNA for the CDR3: TGTGCCAGCAGTGAACCGGGTAATAGCAATCAGCCCCAGCATTTT.

The chain employs TRBV14 and TRBJ1-1, with D unresolved. CDR1 SGHDN and CDR2 FVKESK come from the germline V gene. This CDR3 region has 13 residues. V shed 4 bases and J shed 9 bases, with 15 bases lying between them. The CDR3 DNA reads TGTGCCAGCAGCCTCTCAATGACACCTAAAGCTTTCTTT. Translating gives CASSLSMTPKAFF.

The chain has TRBV2 and TRBJ1-2; 8 bases match TRBD1. The CDR3 sequence is 12 residues long. The V and J ends lost 6 bases and 10 bases, in that order; junction bases with no gene match: 7. Germline CDR1 reads SNHLY; CDR2 reads FYNNEI. CDR3 region: CASSLGQGLYTF. The DNA of the CDR3 is TGTGCCAGCAGCCTCGGACAGGGCCTCTACACCTTC.

CDR3 region: CASSYKQGSGYTF. DNA of the CDR3: TGTGCCAGCAGTTACAAACAGGGAAGTGGCTACACCTTC. V gene TRBV6-5 combines with J gene TRBJ1-2; TRBD1 is a possible D gene (6 bases). CDR1 is MNHEY and CDR2 is SVGAGI in the germline V gene. This CDR3 is built from 13 residues. V was trimmed by 2 bases and J by 7 bases, leaving 11 bases between them.

The V gene is TRBV7-3, the J gene TRBJ1-6; 7 nucleotides align to TRBD1. After removal of 2 bases from V and 7 bases from J, the junction contained 2 bases not matched to a gene. The length of the CDR3 is 14 residues. Germline assignment: CDR1 SGHTA and CDR2 FQGTGA. CDR3 DNA sequence: TGTGCCAGCAGCTTAGAGGGGGCGAATTCACCCCTCCACTTT. It translates to CASSLEGANSPLHF.

V and J are TRBV9 and TRBJ2-3; D possibly corresponds to TRBD1 (6 bases). Germline lookup yields CDR1 SGDLS and CDR2 YYNGEE. The CDR3 is 13 residues long. The V end lost 7 bases, the J end lost 2 bases, and 11 bases lay between the germline ends. As DNA, the CDR3 is TGTGCCAGCCGGCAGGGACACACAGATACGCAGTATTTT. It codes for CASRQGHTDTQYF. Looking up the rest from reference TRBV9 and TRBJ2-3 gives the full variable domain: DSGVTQTPKHLITATGQRVTLRCSPRSGDLSVYWYQQSLDQGLQFLIQYYNGEERAKGNILERFSAQQFPDLHSELNLSSLELGDSALYFCASRQGHTDTQYFGPGTRLTVL.

V gene TRBV19 combines with J gene TRBJ1-1, with D perhaps matching TRBD1 (6 bases). V was clipped by 3 bases and J by 4 bases, with 18 bases between them. The CDR3 has 16 residues. The germline gives CDR1 LNHDA, CDR2 SQIVND (reference sequence). Written as DNA, the CDR3 is TGTGCCAGTAGTATTGTGGGGGGGGCTATGGCCACTGAAGCTTTCTTT. Residues: CASSIVGGAMATEAFF.

This clone occurred a few times. The CDR3 sequence: CASSPQAGVPYNEQFF. CDR3 coding DNA: TGTGCCAGCTCACCACAAGCGGGAGTTCCCTACAATGAGCAGTTCTTC. This sequence joins TRBV18 and TRBJ2-1; 8 bases are a match to TRBD2. The V segment lost 1 base and the J segment 2 bases; nucleotides outside the gene matches: 4. The CDR3 is 16 amino acids. The germline gives CDR1 KGHSH, CDR2 LQKENI.

The chain has TRBV5-1 and TRBJ1-1; 9 bases are a match to TRBD1. This CDR3 spans 14 amino acids. J was trimmed by 5 bases and V by 3 bases; bases with no gene match: 5. In germline, CDR1 is SGHRS, CDR2 YFSETQ. The DNA for the CDR3 is TGCGCCAGCAGCTCGGACAGGGGAACGACTGAAGCTTTCTTT. This translates into CASSSDRGTTEAFF.

V gene TRBV11-2 combines with J gene TRBJ2-5, with no clear D. The V gene lost 0 bases and the J gene lost 2 bases, with 4 bases spanning the gap. Germline CDR1 is SGHAT and CDR2 is FQNNGV. CDR3 length equals 13 residues. DNA of the CDR3: TGTGCCAGCAGCTTAGATTCGCAAGAGACCCAGTACTTC. This gives the protein CASSLDSQETQYF. Variable domain in full (rest from reference TRBV11-2 and TRBJ2-5): EAGVAQSPRYKIIEKRQSVAFWCNPISGHATLYWYQQILGQGPKLLIQFQNNGVVDDSQLPKDRFSAERLKGVDSTLKIQPAKLEDSAVYLCASSLDSQETQYFGPGTRLLVL.

The chain combines TRBV10-3 with TRBJ1-1, with TRBD1 matching over 7 bases. Trimming at V came to 0 bases and at J to 2 bases, leaving 3 bases not matched to a gene. This CDR3 contains 15 residues. Germline V gives CDR1 ENHRY, CDR2 SYGVKD. CDR3 nucleotides: TGTGCCATCAGTGAGTCGGCAGGGGGAAACACTGAAGCTTTCTTT. It translates to CAISESAGGNTEAFF.

This chain joins TRBV9 and TRBJ1-6, with 7 positions matching TRBD1. The junction had 7 bases not matched to a gene; V was cut back by 3 bases and J by 7 bases. Germline V gene sequence: CDR1 SGDLS, CDR2 YYNGEE. This CDR3 region has 15 residues. In DNA form, the CDR3 reads TGTGCCAGCAGCGCAGCCGGGACAGCGAATTCACCCCTCCACTTT. Protein product: CASSAAGTANSPLHF.

This chain links TRBV19 with TRBJ1-6, with D hard to call. V lost 3 bases and J lost 7, with 10 bases in between. The CDR3 has 14 amino acids. Germline V gene data show CDR1 as LNHDA and CDR2 as SQIVND (reference sequence). The CDR3 nucleotides read TGTGCCAGTAGTATCGGCCAGGTGAATTCACCCCTCCACTTT. Its translation: CASSIGQVNSPLHF.

The gene calls are TRBV4-1 and TRBJ1-1; D uncertain. Between the trimmed V and J ends, which lost 8 bases and 0 bases, there was a span of 13 bases. This CDR3 has 14 amino acids. Germline lookup yields CDR1 MGHRA and CDR2 YSYEKL. The CDR3 nucleotides are TGCGCCAGCGCCCAAGGAGGAATGAACACTGAAGCTTTCTTT. It specifies CASAQGGMNTEAFF.

The chain has TRBV7-3 and TRBJ2-7; TRBD2 agrees at 7 bases. J was trimmed by 2 bases and V by 2 bases; bases with no gene match: 3. CDR1 SGHTA and CDR2 FQGTGA come from the germline V gene. This CDR3 has 14 amino acids. This chain's CDR3 is CASSLWGGAYEQYF. As DNA, the CDR3 is TGTGCCAGCAGCTTATGGGGGGGAGCCTACGAGCAGTACTTC.

This sequence joins TRBV15 and TRBJ2-7, with D perhaps TRBD2 (5 bases). The V end lost 0 bases, the J end lost 2 bases, and 17 bases lay between the germline ends. CDR1 is LNHNV and CDR2 is YYDKDF in the germline V gene (reference sequence). The CDR3 consists of 17 residues. The CDR3, as DNA: TGTGCCACCAGCAGAGATTCGAAGTTGGGGAGCCCCTACGAGCAGTACTTC. Amino acids: CATSRDSKLGSPYEQYF.

The gene calls are TRBV28 and TRBJ2-7, with D possibly matching TRBD2 (7 bases). The CDR3 consists of 16 residues. Germline V gene data show CDR1 as MDHEN and CDR2 as SYDVKM. The germline V and J ends were trimmed by 8 bases and 0 bases, with 20 bases remaining between them. The CDR3 protein is CASRGGGQGSSYEQYF. CDR3 in DNA: TGTGCCAGCCGTGGGGGGGGGCAGGGTAGCTCCTACGAGCAGTACTTC.

In its sample, this clone was seen once. The chain joins TRBV7-9 to TRBJ2-7; 10 nucleotides line up with TRBD1. With 5 bases clipped from V and 1 base from J, the junction kept 5 bases outside the gene matches. Germline V gene lookup returns CDR1 SEHNR and CDR2 FQNEAQ (reference sequence). The CDR3 spans 15 residues. As DNA, the CDR3 is TGTGCCAGCAGCACGACAGGGGGCCTTTCCTACGAGCAGTACTTC. Its protein product is CASSTTGGLSYEQYF.

The count of this clone is one. CDR3 in DNA: TGTGCCAGCAGCTCCGGACAGGCGAAGGGATACGAGCAGTACTTC. This gives the protein CASSSGQAKGYEQYF. J is TRBJ2-7 and V is TRBV5-4; TRBD1 matches at 7 bases. The CDR3 consists of 15 residues. Germline V CDR1 and CDR2: SGHNT, YYREEE (reference sequence). With 3 bases clipped from V and 4 bases from J, the junction kept 10 bases outside the gene matches. Filled out from reference TRBV5-4 and TRBJ2-7, the complete variable domain reads ETGVTQSPTHLIKTRGQQVTLRCSSQSGHNTVSWYQQALGQGPQFIFQYYREEENGRGNFPPRFSGLQFPNYSSELNVNALELDDSALYLCASSSGQAKGYEQYFGPGTRLTVT.

The chain combines TRBV5-1 with TRBJ1-5; weak D call: TRBD1 (6 bases). Germline V gives CDR1 SGHRS, CDR2 YFSETQ. CDR3 length equals 15 residues. Deletions cut 4 bases from V and 4 bases from J, with 15 bases between. The CDR3: CASSSNGQKNQPQHF. The CDR3 region has the DNA TGCGCCAGCAGCAGCAACGGACAGAAGAATCAGCCCCAGCATTTT.